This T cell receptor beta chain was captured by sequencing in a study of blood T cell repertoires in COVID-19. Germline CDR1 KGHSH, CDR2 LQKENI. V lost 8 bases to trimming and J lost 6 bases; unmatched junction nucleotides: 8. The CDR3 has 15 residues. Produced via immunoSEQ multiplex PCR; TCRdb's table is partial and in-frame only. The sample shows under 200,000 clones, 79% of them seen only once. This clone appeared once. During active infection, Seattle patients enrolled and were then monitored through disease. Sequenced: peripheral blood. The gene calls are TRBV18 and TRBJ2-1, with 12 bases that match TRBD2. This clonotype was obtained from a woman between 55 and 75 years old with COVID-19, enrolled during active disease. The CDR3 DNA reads TGTGCCAGCGTTCCGGGGACTAGCGGGTCCAATGAGCAGTTCTTC. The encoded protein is CASVPGTSGSNEQFF.